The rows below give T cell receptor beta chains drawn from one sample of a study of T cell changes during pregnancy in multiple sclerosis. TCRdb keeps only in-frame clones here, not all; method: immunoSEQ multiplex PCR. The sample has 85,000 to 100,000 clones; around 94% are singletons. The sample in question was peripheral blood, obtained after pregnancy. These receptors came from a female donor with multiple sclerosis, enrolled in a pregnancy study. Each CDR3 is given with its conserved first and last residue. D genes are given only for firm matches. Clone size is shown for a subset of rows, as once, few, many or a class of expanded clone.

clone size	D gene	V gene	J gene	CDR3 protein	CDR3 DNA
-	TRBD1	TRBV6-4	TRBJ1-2	CASSGDRVGYTF	TGTGCCAGCAGTGGTGACAGGGTCGGCTACACCTTC
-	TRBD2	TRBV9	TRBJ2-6	CASSVGVSGGTGANVLTF	TGTGCCAGCAGCGTAGGTGTTAGCGGGGGTACTGGGGCCAACGTCCTGACTTTC
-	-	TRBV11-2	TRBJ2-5	CASRPKTGETQYF	TGTGCCAGCAGGCCGAAAACCGGTGAGACCCAGTACTTC
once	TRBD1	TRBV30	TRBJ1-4	CAWRAGGKLFF	TGTGCCTGGAGGGCAGGGGGAAAACTGTTTTTT
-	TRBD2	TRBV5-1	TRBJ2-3	CASSSGLAGAPSTDTQYF	TGCGCCAGCAGCTCGGGACTAGCGGGGGCCCCTAGCACAGATACGCAGTATTTT
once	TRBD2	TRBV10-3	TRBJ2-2	CAISGTSGSTSTGELFF	TGTGCCATCAGTGGGACTAGCGGGAGTACTAGCACCGGGGAGCTGTTTTTT
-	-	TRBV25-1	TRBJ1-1	CASSGSGWEMNTEAFF	TGTGCCAGCAGTGGGAGCGGTTGGGAAATGAACACTGAAGCTTTCTTT
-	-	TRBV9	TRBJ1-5	CASSGHSNQPQHF	TGTGCCAGCAGCGGTCATAGCAATCAGCCCCAGCATTTT
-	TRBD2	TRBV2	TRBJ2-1	CASSVDGLAGLQNEQFF	TGTGCCAGCAGTGTTGACGGTCTAGCGGGCTTGCAAAATGAGCAGTTCTTC
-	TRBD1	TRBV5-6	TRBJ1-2	CASSLKGGRYYGYTF	TGTGCCAGCAGCCTAAAAGGGGGCCGTTACTATGGCTACACCTTC
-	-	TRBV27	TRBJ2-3	CASSLKTETDTQYF	TGTGCCAGCAGTCTTAAGACAGAGACAGATACGCAGTATTTT
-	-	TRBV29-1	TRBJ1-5	CSVAAGSDQPQHF	TGCAGCGTCGCCGCGGGAAGCGATCAGCCCCAGCATTTT
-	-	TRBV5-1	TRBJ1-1	CASSLGEGGTEAFF	TGCGCCAGCAGCTTGGGGGAGGGTGGCACTGAAGCTTTCTTT
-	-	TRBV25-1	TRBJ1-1	CASSEGGHTNTEAFF	TGTGCCAGCAGTGAAGGGGGACACACGAACACTGAAGCTTTCTTT
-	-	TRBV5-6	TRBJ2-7	CASSSDSYEQYF	TGTGCCAGCAGCTCCGACAGCTACGAGCAGTACTTC
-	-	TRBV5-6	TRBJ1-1	CASSFWSREDVMSFF	TGTGCCAGCAGCTTTTGGTCCAGGGAAGATGTCATGTCTTTCTTT
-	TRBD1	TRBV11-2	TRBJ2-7	CASRGQGSYEQYF	TGTGCCAGCAGGGGACAGGGATCCTACGAGCAGTACTTC
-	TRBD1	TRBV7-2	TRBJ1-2	CASSPRTGDGYTF	TGTGCCAGCAGCCCCCGGACAGGGGATGGCTACACCTTC
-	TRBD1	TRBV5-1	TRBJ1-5	CASSPGGQGQPQHF	TGCGCCAGCAGCCCAGGGGGCCAAGGTCAGCCCCAGCATTTT
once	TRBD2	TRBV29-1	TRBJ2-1	CSVAGREVVSEQFF	TGCAGCGTTGCGGGGAGGGAGGTTGTCTCTGAGCAGTTCTTC
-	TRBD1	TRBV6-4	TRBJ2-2	CASRQGAPTTGELFF	TGTGCCAGCAGACAGGGGGCCCCGACCACCGGGGAGCTGTTTTTT
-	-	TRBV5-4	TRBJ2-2	CASSLDRRGTPGELFF	TGTGCCAGCAGCTTGGATCGACGGGGAACACCCGGGGAGCTGTTTTTT
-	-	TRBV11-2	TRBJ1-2	CASSLSSRGGGYTF	TGTGCCAGCAGCTTATCCAGCAGGGGTGGTGGCTACACCTTC
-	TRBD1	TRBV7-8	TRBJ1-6	CASGEQGASSYNSPLHF	TGTGCCAGCGGCGAACAGGGGGCGAGCTCCTATAATTCACCCCTCCACTTT
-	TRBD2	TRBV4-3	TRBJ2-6	CASSREGVSGANVLTF	TGCGCCAGCAGCCGGGAGGGAGTCTCTGGGGCCAACGTCCTGACTTTC
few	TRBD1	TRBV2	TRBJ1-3	CASSVQGVDGNTIYF	TGTGCCAGCAGTGTTCAGGGGGTGGATGGAAACACCATATATTTT
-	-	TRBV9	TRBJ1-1	CASSADWNTEAFF	TGTGCCAGCAGTGCGGACTGGAACACTGAAGCTTTCTTT
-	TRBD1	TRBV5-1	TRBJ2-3	CASSPTGTTDTQYF	TGCGCCAGCAGCCCGACAGGGACGACAGATACGCAGTATTTT
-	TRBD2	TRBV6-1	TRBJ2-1	CASSPTSGRANEQFF	TGTGCCAGCAGCCCGACTAGCGGGAGGGCCAATGAGCAGTTCTTC
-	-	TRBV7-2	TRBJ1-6	CASSVNPIAPSPLHF	TGTGCCAGCAGTGTAAACCCTATCGCACCTTCACCCCTCCACTTT